This T cell receptor (beta chain) was observed in a study of OX40 agonist ivuxolimab in advanced cancers. Study as a whole: Patients were over 65% male with ages roughly 20 to 90, mean about 65.

Clones were sequenced by immunoSEQ multiplex PCR, and TCRdb holds only the in-frame ones, with some missing. The table has tens of thousands of clones, about 88% seen once. The CDR3 has 16 residues. CDR1 is SGHDN and CDR2 is FVKESK in the germline V gene. Trimming took off 4 bases at V and 0 bases at J, with 13 bases between the two ends. The starting material was CD4+ or CD8+ T cells sorted from blood, obtained in a trial of the OX40 agonist ivuxolimab. This sequence was found in an adult with an advanced solid tumor such as melanoma, head and neck, liver or kidney cancer. The rearrangement links TRBV14 to TRBJ1-3, with a possible D match to TRBD1 (5 bases). CDR3 sequence: CASSPPNRSSGNTIYF. As DNA, the CDR3 is TGTGCCAGCAGCCCTCCCAACAGGAGCTCTGGAAACACCATATATTTT.